The clone carrying this T cell receptor beta chain was observed a few times. Time point given: sample taken at primary tumor resection. The approximately 78 donors had untreated early-stage non-small cell lung cancer. These data belong to a study of spatial heterogeneity in lung cancer. Study context: The mean occurrence of each unique TCR and UMI combination in raw reads exceeded 8.5.

TCRdb reanalysed the 5' RACE reads using MiXCR and keeps one entry per CDR3 protein. This sample yields approximately 44,000 distinct CDR3 sequences, of which approximately 13% are seen a single time; approximately 60% belongs to the top ten. The CDR3 runs to 14 residues. The germline CDR1 and CDR2 sequences are MNHEY and SMNVEV (reference sequence). Losses at the gene ends were 6 bases for V and 5 bases for J; bases not matched to a gene: 9. The starting material was PBMCs, obtained at surgery. The rearrangement joins TRBV27 to TRBJ2-7, with 8 bases fitting TRBD2. The sequence derives from a male donor with early-stage non-small cell lung cancer. CDR3 DNA: TGTGCCAGCAGACCTCGGGAGGGCGTCCACGAGCAGTACTTC. Translated, it gives CASRPREGVHEQYF.